One TCR beta chain is described in this entry. Its matching antigen is unknown. Here immunoSEQ multiplex PCR was the method, and the copy in TCRdb shows in-frame clones only, minus some. This repertoire shows tens of thousands of clones, 75% to 90% found once; its top ten account for about 6%. Germline-derived CDR1 and CDR2 are SGHVS and FNYEAQ. The V and J ends lost 9 bases and 0 bases respectively, with 15 bases between them. This CDR3 spans 15 amino acids. Described time point: week 11, during vaccination. Every vaccine dose comprised 300 ug of mutant IDH1 20-mer peptide plus topical imiquimod. New WHO grade 3 or 4 IDH1-mutant, ATRX-lost astrocytomas were present in all donors. This sample was taken from a study of a mutant IDH1 vaccine in newly diagnosed glioma. Study information: Patients came in for eight vaccinations, in weeks 1, 3, 5, 7, 11, 15, 19 and 23. Of treated patients, around 62% were men and roughly 38% women, averaging roughly 40 years.

The chain employs TRBV7-6 and TRBJ1-3; no reliable D call. This specimen was PBMCs, taken from a glioma patient whose treatment included an IDH1 peptide vaccine. The TCR was taken from a man between 50 and 59 years old with glioma. CDR3 sequence (DNA): TGTGCCAGTAAAGACTGGCCCGGCTCTGGAAACACCATATATTTT. Translation gives CASKDWPGSGNTIYF.